The entry that follows covers one TCR beta chain sequence. The sample comes from a study of shared clonotypes between healthy human individuals. Turning to the study itself: Per donor, three plates held CD4 naive cells, three held CD4 memory, two held CD8 naive and one held CD8 memory.

Per the authors' pipeline: ImmunoSEQ only sent back junction sequences with no quality scores, so filtering was done differently. TCRdb's table, derived via immunoSEQ multiplex PCR, lists solely in-frame clones and lacks some. V, J and clone size derive from that table, while D and trimming were established from the DNA sequence. The repertoire holds 1 million to 1.2 million clones, with roughly 80% as singletons. CDR3 length: 15 amino acids. Germline V gene data show CDR1 as LGHNA and CDR2 as YNFKEQ. V was trimmed by 1 base and J by 2 bases, leaving 10 bases between them. The J gene is TRBJ2-3, the V gene TRBV4-2; the D is unclear. This clonotype was obtained from a man younger than 35 in good health. Some clones in this sample may be carry-over from other donors' samples. The sample consisted of memory CD4+ T cells from PBMCs. Described subset: CD45RA-negative fraction. CDR3 in DNA: TGTGCCAGCAGCCAAGGGGTCCGGATCACAGATACGCAGTATTTT. Its protein is CASSQGVRITDTQYF.